What follows are 23 T cell receptor beta chains derived from one specimen sequenced in a study of T-cell memory formation after mild COVID-19. MiXCR, run by TCRdb on the 5' RACE reads, gives a single entry per CDR3 protein. This sample has around 120,000 distinct CDR3 sequences; about 17% occur once, and the top ten carry approximately 15%. The sample comprised PBMCs or a T cell subset sorted from them (not recorded which). These receptors came from an adult woman who had mild COVID-19 (a few samples of this study predate the infection). Cell type and time point are not known.

This clonotype occurred a few times. The genes are TRBV18 and TRBJ1-3; D not certain. Looked up from germline, CDR1 is KGHSH and CDR2 is LQKENI. V was shortened by 2 bases and J by 0 bases, with 11 bases between the two germline ends. The CDR3 covers 16 residues. CDR3 DNA sequence: TGTGCCAGCTCACCATATGGGGAGACCTCTGGAAACACCATATATTTT. It specifies CASSPYGETSGNTIYF.

The genes are TRBV24-1 and TRBJ2-3; possibly TRBD2 for D (6 bases). V was pared by 1 base and J by 4 bases, with 11 bases between. Germline values: CDR1 KGHDR, CDR2 SFDVKD. The CDR3 runs 15 residues. CDR3 amino acids: CATSDFQWGADTQYF. The CDR3 DNA reads as TGTGCCACCAGTGATTTCCAATGGGGGGCAGATACGCAGTATTTT.

This clonotype appeared a few times. The J gene is TRBJ2-2, the V gene TRBV27, with D unresolved. Trimming left V 8 bases short and J 1 base short, with 11 bases between. Germline CDR1 and CDR2: MNHEY and SMNVEV (reference sequence). The CDR3 contains 14 residues. The DNA for the CDR3 is TGTGCCAGCCGGGTCGCAGGGAACACCGGGGAGCTGTTTTTT. Its translation is CASRVAGNTGELFF.

CDR3 coding DNA: TGTGCCAGCAGTTACCAGGGGGGCCTGACTGAAGCTTTCTTT. Translation gives CASSYQGGLTEAFF. The chain uses TRBV6-5 and TRBJ1-1, with 7 nucleotides matching TRBD1. V lost 2 bases to trimming and J lost 5 bases; unmatched junction nucleotides: 5. CDR1 and CDR2 (germline): MNHEY, SVGAGI. This CDR3 spans 14 amino acids.

V is TRBV14 and J is TRBJ2-5, with TRBD2 as a possible D gene (6 bases). CDR1 and CDR2 (germline): SGHDN, FVKESK. CDR3 length: 14 residues. Between the trimmed V and J ends, which lost 4 bases and 2 bases, there was a span of 11 bases. Here the CDR3 DNA reads TGTGCCAGCAGCCGCGGGACGCCTCAAGAGACCCAGTACTTC. This sequence encodes CASSRGTPQETQYF.

This clonotype was seen a handful of times. This chain links TRBV27 with TRBJ2-1; D possibly corresponds to TRBD1 (5 bases). The germline V gene has CDR1 MNHEY and CDR2 SMNVEV (reference sequence). The CDR3 totals 15 residues. V lost 5 bases and J lost 7, with 18 bases in between. CDR3 DNA sequence: TGTGCCAGCAGTGTTTCGGGCAGGGCTTTTAATGAGCAGTTCTTC. Its protein product is CASSVSGRAFNEQFF.

This clonotype was found a few times. This chain joins TRBV12-3 or TRBV12-4 and TRBJ2-2; D gene ambiguous. V dropped 6 bases and J dropped 6 bases, with 11 bases sitting between them. This CDR3 comprises 13 residues. The CDR3 protein is CASRLSSAGELFF. CDR3 in DNA: TGTGCCAGCAGATTATCAAGCGCCGGGGAGCTGTTTTTT.

This clonotype was picked up a small number of times. The rearrangement uses TRBV7-9 and TRBJ2-5, with a weak D call TRBD2 (7 bases). Per the germline V gene, CDR1 is SEHNR and CDR2 is FQNEAQ (reference sequence). V was cut by 4 bases and J by 4 bases, with 16 bases left in between. The CDR3 is made up of 15 amino acids. This chain's CDR3 is CASSYPLGGRETQYF. The CDR3 DNA sequence: TGTGCCAGCAGCTACCCGTTGGGGGGGCGAGAGACCCAGTACTTC.

For this clonotype: The junction differs from germline at one of its ends, possibly a read error. This chain links TRBV5-1 with TRBJ1-6, with a weak D call TRBD1 (5 bases). The V gene's germline CDR1 is SGHRS and CDR2 YFSETQ. The CDR3 has 14 residues. This chain's CDR3 is CASSPGDQNSHLHF. As DNA, the CDR3 is TGCGCCAGCAGCCCCGGGGACCAGAATTCACACCTCCACTTT.

In this sample, this clonotype turned up a few times. The rearrangement joins TRBV29-1 to TRBJ1-2; 7 bases are a match to TRBD1. V was clipped by 4 bases and J by 4 bases; unmatched bases: 3. The CDR3 contains 12 residues. The V gene's germline CDR1 is SQVTM and CDR2 ANQGSEA. The CDR3 is CSVGDSSYGYTF. The CDR3 DNA reads TGCAGCGTTGGGGACAGCTCCTATGGCTACACCTTC.

The table lists this clonotype with a few counts. The chain couples TRBV20-1 to TRBJ1-2, with 8 bases matching TRBD1. V lost 6 bases and J lost 3; bases outside the gene matches: 6. The CDR3 spans 13 residues. Germline values: CDR1 DFQATT, CDR2 SNEGSKA (reference sequence). The CDR3 is CSAPRTGYYGYTF. CDR3 sequence (DNA): TGCAGTGCACCTCGGACAGGGTACTATGGCTACACCTTC.

This chain uses TRBV6-2 or TRBV6-3 with TRBJ2-1; TRBD2 agrees at 14 bases. The CDR3 totals 16 residues. V was clipped by 6 bases and J by 6 bases; unmatched bases: 7. In germline, CDR1 is MNHEY, CDR2 SVGEGT. The CDR3 sequence: CASRPPGTSGSNEQFF. CDR3 nucleotides: TGTGCCAGCAGACCCCCTGGGACTAGCGGGAGCAATGAGCAGTTCTTC.

The table lists this clonotype with many counts. V is TRBV11-2 and J is TRBJ2-1, with D hard to call. Germline values: CDR1 SGHAT, CDR2 FQNNGV. Trimming removed 4 bases from V and 3 bases from J, with 10 bases in between. The CDR3 contains 14 residues. CDR3 protein: CASSSEVLYNEQFF. The CDR3, as DNA: TGTGCCAGCAGCTCCGAGGTCCTCTACAATGAGCAGTTCTTC. Together with reference TRBV11-2 and TRBJ2-1, the CDR3 gives the full variable domain: EAGVAQSPRYKIIEKRQSVAFWCNPISGHATLYWYQQILGQGPKLLIQFQNNGVVDDSQLPKDRFSAERLKGVDSTLKIQPAKLEDSAVYLCASSSEVLYNEQFFGPGTRLTVL.

This clonotype has only a few counts. This chain uses TRBV6-5 with TRBJ2-5; tentative D call: TRBD2 (5 bases). The ends were cut back, 5 bases at V and 5 bases at J, with 12 bases in the middle. Germline CDR1 is MNHEY and CDR2 is SVGAGI. The CDR3 consists of 13 residues. In DNA form, the CDR3 reads TGTGCCAGCAGTATGACGTGGAGGGAGACCCAGTACTTC. It is translated as CASSMTWRETQYF.

This clonotype was picked up a small number of times. The V and J genes are TRBV11-2 and TRBJ2-1; TRBD2 matches at 12 bases. Looked up from germline, CDR1 is SGHAT and CDR2 is FQNNGV. With 1 base clipped from V and 8 bases from J, the junction kept 18 bases outside the gene matches. The CDR3 is 20 amino acids. The CDR3 bases are TGTGCCAGCAGCTTAGCCCTAGCGGGAGGGTATCTTCCCCCTGGGGATGAGCAGTTCTTC. Translating gives CASSLALAGGYLPPGDEQFF.

This clonotype has a handful of counts. This chain links TRBV14 with TRBJ2-2; D is ambiguous. Trimming removed 8 bases from V and 2 bases from J, with 12 bases in between. The CDR3 runs to 14 residues. The germline V gene encodes CDR1 SGHDN and CDR2 FVKESK. The DNA for the CDR3 is TGTGCCAGCGGCTTGAATTTTAACACCGGGGAGCTGTTTTTT. Protein: CASGLNFNTGELFF.

This chain links TRBV6-5 with TRBJ2-2, with unresolved D. The germline V gene encodes CDR1 MNHEY and CDR2 SVGAGI. With 0 bases removed from V and 6 bases from J, the gap between germline ends came to 8 bases. The CDR3 has 14 residues. CDR3 region: CASSYSNKAGELFF. The CDR3 DNA follows: TGTGCCAGCAGTTACTCGAATAAAGCCGGGGAGCTGTTTTTT.

This clonotype was seen only a few times. V is TRBV6-4 and J is TRBJ2-1; D may be TRBD2 (7 bases). V lost 10 bases to trimming and J lost 9 bases, with 25 bases between them. Germline CDR1 MRHNA, CDR2 SNTAGT. This CDR3 is built from 15 residues. This CDR3 reads CATSVDGGHGGEQFF. CDR3 bases: TGTGCCACCTCGGTCGACGGGGGGCATGGGGGTGAGCAGTTCTTC.

This chain joins TRBV5-1 and TRBJ2-2; D ambiguous. The CDR3 has 14 amino acids. Germline loops: CDR1 SGHRS, CDR2 YFSETQ. V lost 2 bases and J 4 bases, leaving 9 bases between the germline ends. The CDR3 DNA follows: TGCGCCAGCAGCTTTAGGGCGGTCACCGGGGAGCTGTTTTTT. Translation: CASSFRAVTGELFF.

This clonotype was recorded a few times. The V call is TRBV6-6, the J call TRBJ1-2; a weak D match, TRBD1 (6 bases). The V end lost 0 bases, the J end lost 2 bases, and 7 bases lay between the germline ends. The CDR3 extends over 14 amino acids. Germline assignment: CDR1 MNHNY and CDR2 SVGAGI (reference sequence). The CDR3 loop is CASSYSDRNYGYTF. The CDR3 region has the DNA TGTGCCAGCAGTTACTCAGACAGGAACTATGGCTACACCTTC.

This chain connects TRBV4-1 to TRBJ2-1; TRBD1 might be the D (6 bases). V lost 3 bases and J lost 9, with 9 bases in between. The CDR3 is 12 residues long. The germline V gene encodes CDR1 MGHRA and CDR2 YSYEKL. In DNA form, the CDR3 reads TGCGCCAGCAGCCATCAGGGGTTTGAGCAGTTCTTC. It yields the protein CASSHQGFEQFF.

This clonotype occurred a few times. This chain connects TRBV7-9 to TRBJ2-2; D is undetermined. Trimming shortened V by 3 bases and J by 7 bases, and 6 bases separated the two germline ends. Germline CDR1 is SEHNR and CDR2 is FQNEAQ (reference sequence). The CDR3 loop spans 12 amino acids. CDR3 bases: TGTGCCAGCAGCTTCGTTAACGGGGAGCTGTTTTTT. It codes for CASSFVNGELFF.

The chain combines TRBV5-1 with TRBJ1-4; D is perhaps TRBD1 (5 bases). Germline V gives CDR1 SGHRS, CDR2 YFSETQ. V lost 2 bases and J 6 bases, leaving 11 bases between the germline ends. This CDR3 is 14 amino acids long. CDR3 bases: TGCGCCAGCAGCTTCGGGACGGGAGATGAAAAACTGTTTTTT. Translation: CASSFGTGDEKLFF. Looking up the rest from reference TRBV5-1 and TRBJ1-4 gives the full variable domain: KAGVTQTPRYLIKTRGQQVTLSCSPISGHRSVSWYQQTPGQGLQFLFEYFSETQRNKGNFPGRFSGRQFSNSRSEMNVSTLELGDSALYLCASSFGTGDEKLFFGSGTQLSVL.